The clone carrying this T cell receptor (beta chain) was found once. Its antigen is undetermined. With random hexamers, reverse transcription was performed on about 0.5 to 1 ug of RNA. TCR beta CDR3 was amplified by immunoSEQ covering 54 Vbeta and 13 Jbeta. Using its own MiXCR run on the immunoSEQ multiplex PCR reads, TCRdb lists one record per CDR3 protein. The table shows roughly 150,000 distinct CDR3 sequences, with 90% to 96% occurring only once. The CDR3 is made up of 16 amino acids. V lost 0 bases, J lost 8 bases, and 19 bases lay in between. This sample stems from a study of CD8 T cells in Susac syndrome. Study-wide points: In Susac syndrome, the CD4+ T cell repertoires did not show clonal expansion.

CD8+ and CD4+ T cells circulating in blood were sequenced for TCR beta. In contrast to the negatively isolated CD8+ and CD4+ T cells, TEMRA cells were FACS-enriched. The sample consisted of CD4+ T cells from PBMCs. This receptor was taken from a human donor with Susac syndrome. The chain uses TRBV23-1 and TRBJ1-2, with TRBD1 as a possible D gene (5 bases). TRBV23-1 is recorded as an ORF, its role being uncertain. As DNA, the CDR3 is TGCGCCAGCAGTCAATCGGAGGGTAGGGGTTCGGAGGGCTACACCTTC. It translates to CASSQSEGRGSEGYTF.